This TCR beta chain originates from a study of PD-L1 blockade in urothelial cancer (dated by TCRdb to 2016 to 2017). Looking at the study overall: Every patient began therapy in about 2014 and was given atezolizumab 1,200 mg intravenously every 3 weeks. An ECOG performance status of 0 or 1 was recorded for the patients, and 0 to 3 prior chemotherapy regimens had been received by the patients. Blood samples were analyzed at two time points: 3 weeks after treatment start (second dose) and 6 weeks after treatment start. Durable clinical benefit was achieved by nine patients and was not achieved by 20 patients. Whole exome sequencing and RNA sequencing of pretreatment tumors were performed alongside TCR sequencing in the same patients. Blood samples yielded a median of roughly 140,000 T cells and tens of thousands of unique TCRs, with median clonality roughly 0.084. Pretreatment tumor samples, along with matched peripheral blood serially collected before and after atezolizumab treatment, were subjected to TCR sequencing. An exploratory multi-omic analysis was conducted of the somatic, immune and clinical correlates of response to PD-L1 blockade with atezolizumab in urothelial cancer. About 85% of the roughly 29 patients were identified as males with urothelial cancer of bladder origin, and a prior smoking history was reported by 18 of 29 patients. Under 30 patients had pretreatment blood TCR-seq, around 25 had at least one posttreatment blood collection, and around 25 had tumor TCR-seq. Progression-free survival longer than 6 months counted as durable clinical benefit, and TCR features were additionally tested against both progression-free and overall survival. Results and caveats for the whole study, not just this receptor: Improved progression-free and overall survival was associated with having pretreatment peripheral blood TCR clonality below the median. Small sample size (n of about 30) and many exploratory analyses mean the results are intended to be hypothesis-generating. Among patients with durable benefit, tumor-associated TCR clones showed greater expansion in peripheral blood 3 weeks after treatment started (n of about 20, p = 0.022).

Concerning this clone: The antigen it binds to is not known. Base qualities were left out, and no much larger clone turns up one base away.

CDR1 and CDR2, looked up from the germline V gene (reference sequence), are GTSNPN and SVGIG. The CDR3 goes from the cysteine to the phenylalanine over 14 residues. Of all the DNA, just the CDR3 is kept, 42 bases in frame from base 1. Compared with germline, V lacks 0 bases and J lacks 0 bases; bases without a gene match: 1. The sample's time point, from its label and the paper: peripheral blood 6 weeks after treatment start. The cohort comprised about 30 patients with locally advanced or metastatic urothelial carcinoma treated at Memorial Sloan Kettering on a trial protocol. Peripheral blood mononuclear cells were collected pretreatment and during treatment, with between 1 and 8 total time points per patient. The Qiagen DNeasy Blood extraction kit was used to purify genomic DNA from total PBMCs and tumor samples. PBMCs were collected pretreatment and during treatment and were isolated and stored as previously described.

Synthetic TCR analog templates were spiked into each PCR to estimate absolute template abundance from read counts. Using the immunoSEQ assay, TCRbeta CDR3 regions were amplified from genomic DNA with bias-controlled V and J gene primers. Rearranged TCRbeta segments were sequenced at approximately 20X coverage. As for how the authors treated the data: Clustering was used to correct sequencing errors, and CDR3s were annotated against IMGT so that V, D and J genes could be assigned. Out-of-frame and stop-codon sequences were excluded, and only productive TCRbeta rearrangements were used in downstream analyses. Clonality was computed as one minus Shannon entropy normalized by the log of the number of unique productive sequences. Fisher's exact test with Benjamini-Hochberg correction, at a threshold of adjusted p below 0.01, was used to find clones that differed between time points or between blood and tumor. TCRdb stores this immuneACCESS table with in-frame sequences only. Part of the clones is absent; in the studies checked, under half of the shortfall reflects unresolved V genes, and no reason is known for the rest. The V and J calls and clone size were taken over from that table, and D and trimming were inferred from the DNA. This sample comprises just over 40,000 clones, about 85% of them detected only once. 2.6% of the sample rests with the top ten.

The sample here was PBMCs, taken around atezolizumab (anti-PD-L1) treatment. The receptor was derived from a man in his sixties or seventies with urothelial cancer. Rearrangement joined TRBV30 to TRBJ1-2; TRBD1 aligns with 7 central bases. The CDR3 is CAWSVQGPNYGYTF. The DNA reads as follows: TGTGCCTGGAGTGTACAGGGGCCTAACTATGGCTACACCTTC.